Given below is one TCR beta chain in context. Its target is unknown. The PCR used 60 Vbeta and 13 Jbeta primers. Clones were sequenced by immunoSEQ multiplex PCR, and TCRdb holds only the in-frame ones, with some missing. Seen here are approximately 120,000 clones, just under 75% observed once, and the top ten hold about 4.4%. The entry originates in a study of cytomegalovirus exposure and HLA in healthy donors. General study findings and limits: In a later analysis, TCR beta V- and J-gene trimming was associated with a missense DCLRE1C variant. Cytomegalovirus-associated status was assigned to more than 150 TCR beta chains. The availability of immune exposure information extended only to CMV serostatus.

The TCR originated in a man aged 55 to 70 in good health and CMV-seropositive. The specimen was PBMCs.

CDR3 coding DNA: TGTGCCAGCAGTCAGGGGGCTGGTGAGCAGTTCTTC. Translated, it gives CASSQGAGEQFF. The V and J genes are TRBV5-6 and TRBJ2-1, with TRBD1 identical over 8 bases. Per the germline V gene, CDR1 is SGHDT and CDR2 is YYEEEE. With 5 bases clipped from V and 9 bases from J, the junction kept 4 bases outside the gene matches. This CDR3 comprises 12 residues.